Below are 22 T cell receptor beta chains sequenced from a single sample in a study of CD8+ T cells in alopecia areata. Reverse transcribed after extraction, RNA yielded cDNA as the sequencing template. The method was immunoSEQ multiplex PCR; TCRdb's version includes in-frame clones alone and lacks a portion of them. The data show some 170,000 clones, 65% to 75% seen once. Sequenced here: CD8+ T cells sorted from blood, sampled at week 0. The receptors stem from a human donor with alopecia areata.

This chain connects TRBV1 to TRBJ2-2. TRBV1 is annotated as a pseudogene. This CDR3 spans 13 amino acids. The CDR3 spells CTSTGTEQRRLFF. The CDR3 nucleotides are TGCACCAGCACCGGGACGGAACAACGACGGCTGTTTTTT.

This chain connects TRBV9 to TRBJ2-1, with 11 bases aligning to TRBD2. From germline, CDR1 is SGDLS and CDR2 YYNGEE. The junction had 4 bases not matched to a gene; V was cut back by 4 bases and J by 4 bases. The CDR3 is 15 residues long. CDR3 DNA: TGTGCCAGCAGCCTGACTAGCGGGGCTTACAATGAGCAGTTCTTC. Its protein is CASSLTSGAYNEQFF.

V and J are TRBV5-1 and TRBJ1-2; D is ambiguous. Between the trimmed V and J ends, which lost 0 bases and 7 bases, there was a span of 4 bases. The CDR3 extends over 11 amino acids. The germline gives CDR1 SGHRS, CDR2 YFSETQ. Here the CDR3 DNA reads TGCGCCAGCAGCTTGGGACCTGGCTACACCTTC. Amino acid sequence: CASSLGPGYTF.

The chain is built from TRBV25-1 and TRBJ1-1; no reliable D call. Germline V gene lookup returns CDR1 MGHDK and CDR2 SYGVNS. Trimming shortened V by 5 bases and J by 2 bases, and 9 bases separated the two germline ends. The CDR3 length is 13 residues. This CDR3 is CASSSSLNTEAFF. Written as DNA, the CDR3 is TGTGCCAGCAGTTCCAGTCTCAACACTGAAGCTTTCTTT.

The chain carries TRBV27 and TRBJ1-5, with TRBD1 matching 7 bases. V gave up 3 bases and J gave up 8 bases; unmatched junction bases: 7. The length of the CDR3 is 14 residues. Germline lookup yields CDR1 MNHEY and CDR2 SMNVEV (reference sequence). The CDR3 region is CASSLGQGGKPQHF. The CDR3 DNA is TGTGCCAGCAGTTTGGGGCAGGGGGGTAAGCCCCAGCATTTT.

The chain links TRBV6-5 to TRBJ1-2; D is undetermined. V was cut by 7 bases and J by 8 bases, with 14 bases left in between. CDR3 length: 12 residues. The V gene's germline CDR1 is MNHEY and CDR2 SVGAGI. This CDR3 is CASTTTGRGYTF. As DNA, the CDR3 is TGTGCCAGCACCACAACGGGGAGAGGCTACACCTTC.

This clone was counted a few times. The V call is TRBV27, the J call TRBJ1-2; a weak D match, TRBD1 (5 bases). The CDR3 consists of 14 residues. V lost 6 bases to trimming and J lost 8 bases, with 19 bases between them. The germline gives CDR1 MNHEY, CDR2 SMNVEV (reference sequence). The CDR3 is CASSDTGGSRGYTF. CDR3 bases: TGTGCCAGCAGCGACACGGGGGGGTCTAGAGGCTACACCTTC.

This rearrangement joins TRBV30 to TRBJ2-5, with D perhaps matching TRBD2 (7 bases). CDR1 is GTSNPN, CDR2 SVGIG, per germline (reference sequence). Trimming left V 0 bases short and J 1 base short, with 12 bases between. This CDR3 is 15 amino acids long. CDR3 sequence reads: CAWSVFRGGQETQYF. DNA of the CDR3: TGTGCCTGGAGTGTATTTAGGGGGGGCCAAGAGACCCAGTACTTC. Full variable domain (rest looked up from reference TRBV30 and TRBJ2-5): SQTIHQWPATLVQPVGSPLSLECTVEGTSNPNLYWYRQAAGRGLQLLFYSVGIGQISSEVPQNLSASRPQDRQFILSSKKLLLSDSGFYLCAWSVFRGGQETQYFGPGTRLLVL.

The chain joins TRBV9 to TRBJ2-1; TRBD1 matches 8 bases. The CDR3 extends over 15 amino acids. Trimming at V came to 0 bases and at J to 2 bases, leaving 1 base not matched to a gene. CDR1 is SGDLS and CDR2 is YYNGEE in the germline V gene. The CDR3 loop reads CASSVVGQAYNEQFF. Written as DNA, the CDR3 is TGTGCCAGCAGCGTAGTGGGACAGGCCTACAATGAGCAGTTCTTC.

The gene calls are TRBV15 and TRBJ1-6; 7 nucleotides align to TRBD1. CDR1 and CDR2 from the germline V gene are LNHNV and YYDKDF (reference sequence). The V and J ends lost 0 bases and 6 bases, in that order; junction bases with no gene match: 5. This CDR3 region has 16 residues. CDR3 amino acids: CATSREPGQPNSPLHF. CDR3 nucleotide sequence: TGTGCCACCAGCAGAGAACCGGGACAGCCTAATTCACCCCTCCACTTT.

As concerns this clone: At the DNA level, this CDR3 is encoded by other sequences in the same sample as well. CDR3 DNA sequence: TGTGCCAGCAGCGTGGGACTAGCGGGGGCATACAATGAGCAGTTCTTC. Protein product: CASSVGLAGAYNEQFF. V and J are TRBV9 and TRBJ2-1; 14 bases are a match to TRBD2. This CDR3 has 16 amino acids. Germline assignment: CDR1 SGDLS and CDR2 YYNGEE. The J segment lost 4 bases and the V segment lost 2 bases, leaving 2 bases of the junction unmatched.

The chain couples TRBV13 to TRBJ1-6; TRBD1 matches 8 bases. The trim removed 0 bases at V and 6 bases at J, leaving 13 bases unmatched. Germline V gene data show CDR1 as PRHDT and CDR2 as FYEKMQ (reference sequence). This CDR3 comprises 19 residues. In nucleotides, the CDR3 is TGTGCCAGCAGCTTAGGGGCAGGGGGCATATCGGTCTCTAATTCACCCCTCCACTTT. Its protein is CASSLGAGGISVSNSPLHF.

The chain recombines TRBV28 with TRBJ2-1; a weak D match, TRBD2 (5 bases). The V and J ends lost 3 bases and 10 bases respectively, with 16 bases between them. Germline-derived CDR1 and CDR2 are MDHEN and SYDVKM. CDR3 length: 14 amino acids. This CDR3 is CASSFPGLAEEQFF. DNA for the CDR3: TGTGCCAGCAGTTTCCCCGGGCTAGCAGAGGAGCAGTTCTTC.

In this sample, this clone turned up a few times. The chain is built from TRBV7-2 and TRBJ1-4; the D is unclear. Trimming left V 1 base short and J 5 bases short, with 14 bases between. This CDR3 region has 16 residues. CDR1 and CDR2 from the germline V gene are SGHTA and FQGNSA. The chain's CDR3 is CASSLGGRALNEKLFF. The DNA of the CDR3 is TGTGCCAGCAGCTTAGGAGGGAGGGCCTTAAATGAAAAACTGTTTTTT.

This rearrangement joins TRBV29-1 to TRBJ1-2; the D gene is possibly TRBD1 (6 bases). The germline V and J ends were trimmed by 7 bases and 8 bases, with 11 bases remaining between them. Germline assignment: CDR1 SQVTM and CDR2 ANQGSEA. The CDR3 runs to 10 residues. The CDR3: CSARDKGYTF. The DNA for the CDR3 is TGCAGCGCCCGGGACAAGGGCTACACCTTC.

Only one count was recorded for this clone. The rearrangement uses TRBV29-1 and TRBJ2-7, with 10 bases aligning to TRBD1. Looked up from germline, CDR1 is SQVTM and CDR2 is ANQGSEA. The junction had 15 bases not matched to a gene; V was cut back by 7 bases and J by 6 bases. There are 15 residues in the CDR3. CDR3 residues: CSAMTGTGAPAEQYF. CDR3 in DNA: TGCAGCGCAATGACCGGGACAGGGGCGCCTGCCGAGCAGTACTTC.

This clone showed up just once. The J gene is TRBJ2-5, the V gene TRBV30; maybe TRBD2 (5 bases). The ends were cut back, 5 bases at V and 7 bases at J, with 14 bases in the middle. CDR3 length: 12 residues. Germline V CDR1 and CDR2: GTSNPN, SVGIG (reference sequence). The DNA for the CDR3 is TGTGCCTGGGCGGAAATGAGCGGGACCCAGTACTTC. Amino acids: CAWAEMSGTQYF. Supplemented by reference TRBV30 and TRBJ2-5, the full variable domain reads SQTIHQWPATLVQPVGSPLSLECTVEGTSNPNLYWYRQAAGRGLQLLFYSVGIGQISSEVPQNLSASRPQDRQFILSSKKLLLSDSGFYLCAWAEMSGTQYFGPGTRLLVL.

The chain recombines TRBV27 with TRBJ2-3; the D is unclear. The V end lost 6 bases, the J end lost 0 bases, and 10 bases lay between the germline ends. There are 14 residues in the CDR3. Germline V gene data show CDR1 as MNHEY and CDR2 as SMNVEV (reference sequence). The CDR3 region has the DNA TGTGCCAGCAGCCAACCTTCGAGCACAGATACGCAGTATTTT. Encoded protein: CASSQPSSTDTQYF.

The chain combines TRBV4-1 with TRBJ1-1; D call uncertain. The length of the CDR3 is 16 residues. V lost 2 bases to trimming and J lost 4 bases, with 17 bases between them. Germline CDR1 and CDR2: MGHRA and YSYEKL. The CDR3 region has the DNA TGCGCCAGCAGCCAATTTCTTGTAGGGAGTGGCACTGAAGCTTTCTTT. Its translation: CASSQFLVGSGTEAFF.

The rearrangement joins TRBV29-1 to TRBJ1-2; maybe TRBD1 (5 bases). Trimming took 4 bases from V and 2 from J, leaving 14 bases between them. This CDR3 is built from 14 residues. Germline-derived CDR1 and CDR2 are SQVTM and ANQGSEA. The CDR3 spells CSVVDQGLNYGYTF. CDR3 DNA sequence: TGCAGCGTTGTCGACCAGGGCCTGAACTATGGCTACACCTTC.

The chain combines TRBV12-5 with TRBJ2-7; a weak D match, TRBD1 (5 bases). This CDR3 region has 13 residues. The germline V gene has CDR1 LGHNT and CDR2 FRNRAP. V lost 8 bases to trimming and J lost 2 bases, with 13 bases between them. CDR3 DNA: TGTGCTAGTTGGAAGGGGTTAACCTACGAGCAGTACTTC. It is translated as CASWKGLTYEQYF.

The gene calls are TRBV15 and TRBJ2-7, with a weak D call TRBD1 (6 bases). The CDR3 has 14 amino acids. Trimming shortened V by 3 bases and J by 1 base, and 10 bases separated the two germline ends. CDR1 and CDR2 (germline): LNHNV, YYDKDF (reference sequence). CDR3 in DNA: TGTGCCACCAGCAGCGCCAGGGGATCCTACGAGCAGTACTTC. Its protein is CATSSARGSYEQYF.